This entry is about one T cell receptor beta chain. It lacks a known antigen. Base qualities are not provided; no much larger clone lies one nucleotide away. TCRbeta CDR3 regions were amplified from genomic DNA using the immunoSEQ Assay, a bias-controlled multiplex PCR. In the original analysis: Nucleated cell counts per sample were estimated from amplification of reference gene primers within the assay. To quantify the absolute abundance of each unique TCRbeta CDR3 rearrangement, sequence reads were collapsed and filtered. For each sample, productive Simpson clonality was calculated by taking the square root of Simpson's diversity index across productive rearrangements. Here the immuneACCESS table is served through TCRdb, limited to in-frame sequences with V and J called. Missing clones are a known gap in these copies; in checked studies unresolved V genes cover under half, and the rest lacks a known reason. From that table come the V and J calls and clone size; the DNA was used to work out D and trimming. This sample is represented by 65,000 to 95,000 clones; over 75% of them were singletons. In total, the top ten clones hold about 6.7% of the sample.

The sample belongs to a study of blood T cell repertoires in COVID-19 (dated by TCRdb to 2019 to 2021). General notes on the study: Samples covering the acute and convalescent phases of COVID-19 were provided by collaborators in the United States, Italy and Spain. The material from the prospective study consisted of cDNA or gDNA derived from T cells, B-cell-depleted T cells, or PBMCs. Subjects who had been exposed to COVID-19, were actively infected with it, or had recovered from it provided the deeply sampled blood TCRbeta repertoires that made up the dataset. The repertoires were released in a freely available public database meant as a resource for research on the immune response to SARS-CoV-2. Samples were obtained from the ongoing ImmuneRACE study (first 160 participants) and from 1,000 to 1,500 subjects provided by 6 global collaborators. Nearly every sample came with metadata listing a de-identified subject ID, COVID-19 status, age in years and sex. Where HLA class I and class II types were available, the types were taken from metadata supplied by the sample provider, not from assay-based typing.

Paper-wide results and their limitations: The quantity of clinical and demographic metadata differed by source and by participant and was supplied without curation.

In the germline V gene, CDR1 corresponds to KGHSH and CDR2 to LQKENI. The CDR3 holds 17 amino acids from the cysteine to the phenylalanine. Of all the DNA, just the CDR3 is kept, 51 bases in frame from base 1. V was cut back by 4 bases and J by 1 base, leaving a gap of 19 bases between them. Collaborating institutions collected whole blood in K2EDTA tubes following their own protocols. For TCRbeta analysis, collaborators shipped samples as frozen whole blood, isolated PBMCs, or DNA extracted from either of those sample types. Rearrangement joined TRBV18 to TRBJ1-1; the D gene assignment is ambiguous. This receptor was obtained from a man aged 65 to 85 with acute or convalescent COVID-19. Sequencing input: peripheral blood. The nucleotide sequence reads TGTGCCAGCTCACTCACTCCTCTGACAACCGAGAACACTGAAGCTTTCTTT. It encodes CASSLTPLTTENTEAFF. Extended through the reference TRBV18 and TRBJ1-1 proteins, this CDR3 yields the full variable domain: NAGVMQNPRHLVRRRGQEARLRCSPMKGHSHVYWYRQLPEEGLKFMVYLQKENIIDESGMPKERFSAEFPKEGPSILRIQQVVRGDSAAYFCASSLTPLTTENTEAFFGQGTRLTVV.